A single sample gave rise to the 13 T cell receptor beta chains below, sequenced in a study of cytomegalovirus exposure and HLA in healthy donors. 60 Vbeta and 13 Jbeta primers were used in PCR. Generated by immunoSEQ multiplex PCR, the TCRdb table keeps only in-frame clones and is missing some. The data contain about 110,000 clones, 79% of them seen just once; the ten biggest clones take up approximately 3%. Sequenced: PBMCs. Every receptor here comes from a middle-aged woman in good health and CMV-seronegative.

This rearrangement joins TRBV19 to TRBJ1-1, with D perhaps TRBD1 (6 bases). There are 14 residues in the CDR3. Trimming cost V 5 bases and J 7 bases, with 17 bases left between them. Germline lookup yields CDR1 LNHDA and CDR2 SQIVND (reference sequence). The CDR3: CASSADSRGFEAFF. CDR3 coding DNA: TGTGCCAGTAGTGCGGACAGCAGGGGATTTGAAGCTTTCTTT.

This chain connects TRBV6-5 to TRBJ2-5, with D possibly matching TRBD1 (6 bases). The CDR3 is 15 amino acids. Trimming took off 6 bases at V and 3 bases at J, with 17 bases between the two ends. CDR1 and CDR2 (germline): MNHEY, SVGAGI. CDR3 DNA sequence: TGTGCCAGCAGATCCATCCGGGACACCAAAGAGACCCAGTACTTC. Its translation is CASRSIRDTKETQYF.

The chain links TRBV18 to TRBJ1-1; D gene unclear. Germline V gene lookup returns CDR1 KGHSH and CDR2 LQKENI. Trimming removed 8 bases at V and 4 bases at J, with 11 bases between. This CDR3 is 12 amino acids long. CDR3: CASLRPGTEAFF. Here the CDR3 DNA reads TGTGCCAGCCTGCGGCCGGGCACTGAAGCTTTCTTT.

This clone was found a few times. The chain couples TRBV29-1 to TRBJ2-7; 10 positions agree with TRBD2. Losses at the gene ends were 5 bases for V and 2 bases for J; bases not matched to a gene: 3. This CDR3 contains 13 residues. From germline, CDR1 is SQVTM and CDR2 ANQGSEA. In DNA, the CDR3 is TGCAGCGTTATTAGCGGGGGGACCTACGAGCAGTACTTC. Residues: CSVISGGTYEQYF.

In this sample, this clone turned up once. The chain is built from TRBV7-2 and TRBJ2-7; 10 bases map to TRBD2. The CDR3 has 15 residues. After removal of 3 bases from V and 5 bases from J, the junction contained 7 bases not matched to a gene. Germline CDR1 reads SGHTA; CDR2 reads FQGNSA. CDR3 residues: CASSLASGSYNEQYF. The CDR3 nucleotides read TGTGCCAGCAGCTTGGCTAGCGGGAGTTATAACGAGCAGTACTTC.

This rearrangement joins TRBV7-9 to TRBJ1-1, with TRBD1 identical over 7 bases. The germline CDR1 and CDR2 sequences are SEHNR and FQNEAQ (reference sequence). There are 15 residues in the CDR3. V trimming: 5 bases; J trimming: 1 base; junction bases outside the gene matches: 7. The CDR3 is CASSGRQGRNTEAFF. Here the CDR3 DNA reads TGTGCCAGCAGCGGCAGACAGGGTCGGAACACTGAAGCTTTCTTT.

V usage is TRBV4-3 and J usage is TRBJ2-1; a weak D match, TRBD2 (5 bases). V was clipped by 6 bases and J by 8 bases, with 17 bases between them. The CDR3 length is 14 residues. Germline CDR1 and CDR2: LGHNA and YSLEER. Here the CDR3 reads CASRARELSYEQFF. DNA of the CDR3: TGCGCCAGCAGGGCAAGGGAGCTAAGCTATGAGCAGTTCTTC.

This clone came up once. In DNA form, the CDR3 reads TGTGCCAGCAGTTACTCGGCCGGCGGGGACTACAATGAGCAGTTCTTC. Translation gives CASSYSAGGDYNEQFF. This chain uses TRBV6-6 with TRBJ2-1, with D perhaps matching TRBD2 (6 bases). This CDR3 has 16 residues. V was clipped by 0 bases and J by 3 bases, with 12 bases between them. CDR1 and CDR2 (germline): MNHNY, SVGAGI (reference sequence).

The chain uses TRBV21-1 and TRBJ1-1; the D call in the table, TRBD1, was not verified against the DNA. TRBV21-1 counts as a pseudogene. There are 17 residues in the CDR3. CDR3 coding DNA: TGTGCCAGCAGCAAAGTGGACGTCTTAGGGGCGAACACTGAAGCTTTCTTT. Translated: CASSKVDVLGANTEAFF.

The chain recombines TRBV28 with TRBJ1-2, with a possible D match to TRBD1 (5 bases). The germline V and J ends were trimmed by 7 bases and 1 base, with 19 bases remaining between them. Germline assignment: CDR1 MDHEN and CDR2 SYDVKM. The CDR3 consists of 16 residues. The CDR3, as DNA: TGTGCCAGCACCGGTTTGCGGGGGACCCTTAACTATGGCTACACCTTC. Its protein product is CASTGLRGTLNYGYTF.

This clone showed up just a few times. J is TRBJ1-2 and V is TRBV19; the D gene is possibly TRBD1 (5 bases). CDR1 LNHDA and CDR2 SQIVND come from the germline V gene (reference sequence). Between the trimmed V and J ends, which lost 9 bases and 6 bases, there was a span of 17 bases. The CDR3 is made up of 13 amino acids. CDR3 nucleotide sequence: TGTGCCAGCAAAACGCAGGGTCGACATGGCTACACCTTC. Its translation: CASKTQGRHGYTF.

In this sample, this clone turned up once. The chain's CDR3 is CASAEGSGNTIYF. As DNA, the CDR3 is TGTGCCAGCGCGGAGGGCTCTGGAAACACCATATATTTT. J is TRBJ1-3 and V is TRBV11-2; D unclear. Germline loops: CDR1 SGHAT, CDR2 FQNNGV. V shed 8 bases and J shed 0 bases, with 8 bases lying between them. The CDR3 sequence is 13 residues long.

The chain couples TRBV30 to TRBJ1-1; 9 nucleotides match TRBD1. Germline V gene lookup returns CDR1 GTSNPN and CDR2 SVGIG (reference sequence). V lost 3 bases to trimming and J lost 1 base; unmatched junction nucleotides: 0. The CDR3 is made up of 13 amino acids. The CDR3 sequence is CAWRQGANTEAFF. DNA for the CDR3: TGTGCCTGGAGACAGGGGGCGAACACTGAAGCTTTCTTT.